Listed below are T cell receptor beta chains from one sample, sequenced in a study of cytomegalovirus exposure and HLA in healthy donors. Sequencing was performed with immunoSEQ multiplex PCR; in TCRdb, only in-frame clones are kept and a portion is missing. This sample has approximately 150,000 clones; around two thirds occur once, and the top ten carry around 9.3%. What was sequenced was PBMCs. The receptors here all came from a man aged 25 to 45 in good health and CMV-seropositive. The CDR3 runs from the conserved cysteine through the conserved F or W. A D gene is named only where the DNA matches it firmly. Part of the rows lack a size; the others show once, few, many or a class for expanded clones.

NA | TRBJ2-3 | NA | TRBV7-2 | TGTGCCAGCAGCTTCCGAGGGGGTTTTGTAGATACGCAGTATTTT | CASSFRGGFVDTQYF
NA | TRBJ2-7 | TRBD1 | TRBV19 | TGTGCCAGTAGTTCACCCATCCGGGACAGAGCCTACGAGCAGTACTTC | CASSSPIRDRAYEQYF
NA | TRBJ2-7 | TRBD1 | TRBV11-2 | TGTGCCAGCAGCTTAGAGGGACAGGGGGCAAAGTACTTC | CASSLEGQGAKYF
NA | TRBJ2-1 | TRBD1 | TRBV19 | TGTGCCAGTAGCCAAAGGACAGGTTCTGATGAGCAGTTCTTC | CASSQRTGSDEQFF
NA | TRBJ1-3 | TRBD1 | TRBV7-9 | TGTGCCAGCAGTTACACGCAGGGGGCTATTGGAAACACCATATATTTT | CASSYTQGAIGNTIYF
NA | TRBJ2-1 | NA | TRBV6-6 | TGTGCCAGCAGTTACTCGGGTGCCGGGGTCCGAGAGTTCTTC | CASSYSGAGVREFF
few | TRBJ1-2 | NA | TRBV6-1 | TGTGCCAGCAGTGACAGCGTCCGAGGGGGCTACACCTTC | CASSDSVRGGYTF
NA | TRBJ2-2 | NA | TRBV6-5 | TGTGCCAGCATGCAGGGGGGAAACACCGGGGAGCTGTTTTTT | CASMQGGNTGELFF
NA | TRBJ2-3 | NA | TRBV4-1 | TGCGCCAGCAGCCAACTCGGAGATCCAGATACGCAGTATTTT | CASSQLGDPDTQYF
few | TRBJ2-1 | TRBD1 | TRBV10-1 | TGCGCCAGCAGTGACACAGGGGGCGCGCTCAATGAGCAGTTCTTC | CASSDTGGALNEQFF
NA | TRBJ1-1 | NA | TRBV11-3 | TGTGCCAGCAGCTTAGAGGACAGAAGGAGCACTGAAGCTTTCTTT | CASSLEDRRSTEAFF
few | TRBJ2-7 | TRBD1 | TRBV6-5 | TGTGCCAGCAGCCTCCAGGGGGACGGAGCCTACGAGCAGTACTTC | CASSLQGDGAYEQYF
NA | TRBJ2-1 | TRBD1 | TRBV27 | TGTGCCAGCACCCCGACAGGGGCGAATGAGCAGTTCTTC | CASTPTGANEQFF
NA | TRBJ1-4 | NA | TRBV30 | TGTGCCTGGGAGGGTCCTGAAGCCAATGAAAAACTGTTTTTT | CAWEGPEANEKLFF
NA | TRBJ2-7 | TRBD1 | TRBV15 | TGTGCCACCAGCAGAGAACAGGGGGTCAACGAGCAGTACTTC | CATSREQGVNEQYF
few | TRBJ2-7 | NA | TRBV5-1 | TGCGCCAGCAGCTCTGAAGGGGGTTTCCCAAACGAGCAGTACTTC | CASSSEGGFPNEQYF
NA | TRBJ1-1 | NA | TRBV5-1 | TGCGCCAGCAGCTTGGGTGCGGGAAACACTGAAGCTTTCTTT | CASSLGAGNTEAFF
NA | TRBJ1-4 | TRBD1 | TRBV7-9 | TGTGCCAGCAGAGGAACACAGGGGACGGATGAAAAACTGTTTTTT | CASRGTQGTDEKLFF
NA | TRBJ1-1 | NA | TRBV11-2 | TGTGCCAGCAGGTCGGGCAGGGGAGAACTGAACACTGAAGCTTTCTTT | CASRSGRGELNTEAFF
NA | TRBJ2-1 | TRBD2 | TRBV19 | TGTGCTAGTACCCCGGGGGGGAGGAGAGGAGGGTACAATGAGCAGTTCTTC | CASTPGGRRGGYNEQFF
NA | TRBJ1-5 | NA | TRBV30 | TGTGCCTGGGGGGCAGGGGATGGCAATCAGCCCCAGCATTTT | CAWGAGDGNQPQHF
few | TRBJ2-3 | NA | TRBV19 | TGTGCCAGTAGTATAGATCGTTCCCGGACGCAGTATTTT | CASSIDRSRTQYF
NA | TRBJ2-1 | TRBD2 | TRBV2 | TGTGCCAGCAGTGAAAGACTAGCGGGAGCGCAGTTCTTC | CASSERLAGAQFF
NA | TRBJ1-5 | NA | TRBV19 | TGCAGCTCGGGGGTTACGGGTAATCAGCCCCAGCATTTT | CSSGVTGNQPQHF
once | TRBJ2-2 | NA | TRBV18 | TGTGCCAGCTCACTCATAGCGGCCCAAGGTCCGTACACCGGGGAGCTGTTTTTT | CASSLIAAQGPYTGELFF
NA | TRBJ2-5 | TRBD2 | TRBV6-6 | TGTGCCAGCAGTATTCGACTAGCCGGAAGCGGCGAGACCCAGTACTTC | CASSIRLAGSGETQYF
NA | TRBJ2-3 | NA | TRBV10-3 | TGTGCCATCAGTGAGTCGTTCAGATACACAGATACGCAGTATTTT | CAISESFRYTDTQYF
few | TRBJ2-7 | TRBD1 | TRBV5-1 | TGCGCCAGCGCTAGGTGGACAGGGAACGAGCAGTACTTC | CASARWTGNEQYF
NA | TRBJ2-2 | NA | TRBV5-1 | TGCGCCAGCAGCTTGACGGGAGTGGACACCGGGGAGCTGTTTTTT | CASSLTGVDTGELFF
NA | TRBJ1-3 | TRBD1 | TRBV29-1 | TGCAGCGTCGGACAGGGAAGTTCCACCATATATTTT | CSVGQGSSTIYF
few | TRBJ1-5 | NA | TRBV5-1 | TGCGCCAGCAGTTTCCTACTTGAGTTATTCAATCAGCCCCAGCATTTT | CASSFLLELFNQPQHF
NA | TRBJ2-1 | TRBD2 | TRBV28 | TGTGCCAGCAGGACGACTAGCACCTACAATGAGCAGTTCTTC | CASRTTSTYNEQFF
NA | TRBJ1-4 | NA | TRBV7-2 | TGTGCCAGCAGCCCTTCTTTGGCCTCACTCCCTAGTGGACTGTTTTTT | CASSPSLASLPSGLFF
NA | TRBJ2-5 | NA | TRBV30 | TGTGCCTGGAGTGTGGGGGGAGAGACCCAGTACTTC | CAWSVGGETQYF
NA | TRBJ1-5 | NA | TRBV10-3 | TGTGCCACCGCCCAACAGCTCAGCAATCAGCCCCAGCATTTT | CATAQQLSNQPQHF
NA | TRBJ1-1 | NA | TRBV12-2 | TGTGCAAGTCGCCATACCGCCCATGGGACAGGGTCGAACACTGAAGCTTTCTTT | CASRHTAHGTGSNTEAFF
few | TRBJ2-1 | NA | TRBV9 | TGTGCCAGCAGCGTAGCTCGCGGGCCCCCCTACAATGAGCAGTTCTTC | CASSVARGPPYNEQFF
few | TRBJ2-3 | NA | TRBV7-9 | TGTTCCAGCGCATTTAGTCCACTCCAGGGGGGAAGCACAGATACGCAGTATTTT | CSSAFSPLQGGSTDTQYF
NA | TRBJ2-7 | TRBD1 | TRBV27 | TGTGCCAGCAGTTTATCCCCGACAGGGAACTACGAGCAGTACTTC | CASSLSPTGNYEQYF
NA | TRBJ1-1 | TRBD1 | TRBV6-5 | TGTGCCAGCAGCCCAGAGACCACAGGGGACACTGAAGCTTTCTTT | CASSPETTGDTEAFF
NA | TRBJ1-5 | NA | TRBV6-1 | TGTGCCAGCAGTGAACACATGGGTGCGGATCAGCCCCAGCATTTT | CASSEHMGADQPQHF
NA | TRBJ2-5 | TRBD1 | TRBV28 | TGTGCCAGCAGTTTCCGGACAGGGGATCGACAAGAGACCCAGTACTTC | CASSFRTGDRQETQYF
NA | TRBJ2-3 | NA | TRBV9 | TGTGCCAGCAGCGTACAGTATTACACAGATACGCAGTATTTT | CASSVQYYTDTQYF
NA | TRBJ2-3 | TRBD2 | TRBV10-3 | TGTGCCATCAGTGATGGAACTAGCGGGGGAGATACGCAGTATTTT | CAISDGTSGGDTQYF
NA | TRBJ2-1 | NA | TRBV5-6 | TGTGCCAGCAGCTTATCGTCTAGTTACCATCGCTCCTACAATGAGCAGTTCTTC | CASSLSSSYHRSYNEQFF
NA | TRBJ2-7 | TRBD2 | TRBV6-1 | TGTGCCAGCAGTGAAGCCGGCGGGTCGCTAGCGGGAGACGAGCAGTACTTC | CASSEAGGSLAGDEQYF